This is a list of T cell receptor beta chains from one sample in a study of neurological immune-mediated disorders. TCRdb redid the calling of the 5' RACE reads with MiXCR, one entry per CDR3 protein. The sample records about 50,000 distinct CDR3 sequences, around 4.2% being singletons. Material: PBMCs. The receptor source for this set is a man aged 45 to 65 with multiple sclerosis. Both conserved end residues are part of each CDR3. A D gene is named only where the DNA matches it firmly. Clone size is stated in some rows and not others, as once, few, many or a class when expanded.

clone size,V gene,J gene,D gene,CDR3 DNA,CDR3 protein
many,TRBV20-1,TRBJ1-1,-,TGCAGTGCTTCCCGAGACCAACAGGTACCTGAAGCTTTCTTT,CSASRDQQVPEAFF
many,TRBV7-8,TRBJ2-7,-,TGTGCCAGCAGCCCCTCGCACGAGCAGTACTTC,CASSPSHEQYF
many,TRBV4-1,TRBJ1-4,-,TGCGCCAGCCGTACTGTGCGGGAAAAACTGTTTTTT,CASRTVREKLFF
many,TRBV27,TRBJ1-4,-,TGTGCCAGCCGGAACCCGACCTATGATGAAAAACTGTTTTTT,CASRNPTYDEKLFF
many,TRBV29-1,TRBJ2-1,-,TGCAGCGCGGGTGGCGACAGACAGAAATACAATGAGCAGTTCTTC,CSAGGDRQKYNEQFF
many,TRBV28,TRBJ1-1,-,TGTGCCAGCAGTTTACTCGGGAGCACTGAAGCTTTCTTT,CASSLLGSTEAFF
many,TRBV20-1,TRBJ2-5,TRBD2,TGCAGTGCCCAGGGACTAGGTGGGGAAGAGACCCAGTACTTC,CSAQGLGGEETQYF
-,TRBV20-1,TRBJ2-7,-,TGCAGTGCGGGGCGTGACGAGCAGTACTTC,CSAGRDEQYF
many,TRBV28,TRBJ1-5,-,TGTGCCAGCAACAGCCAGGGTCCCCTCAATCAGCCCCAGAATTTT,CASNSQGPLNQPQNF
many,TRBV20-1,TRBJ2-1,TRBD2,TGCAGTGCTAGACCCCCGGGACTAGCGGACAATGAGCAGTTCTTC,CSARPPGLADNEQFF
many,TRBV11-3,TRBJ2-1,-,TGTGCCAGCAGCTTAGGGGGCAATTTGTATAATGAGCAGTTCTTC,CASSLGGNLYNEQFF
few,TRBV27,TRBJ1-1,-,TGTGCCAGCAGTTTACGTGACCGGTGGGGAGGTGAAGCTTTCTTT,CASSLRDRWGGEAFF
many,TRBV6-6,TRBJ1-1,-,TGTGCCAGCAGTTACTCCGCAGATCAGAACACTGAAGCTTTCTTT,CASSYSADQNTEAFF
many,TRBV20-1,TRBJ2-1,TRBD2,TGCAGTGCTAGTACATTGACTAGCAGGAGGGGCGACAATGAGCAGTTCTTC,CSASTLTSRRGDNEQFF
few,TRBV3-1,TRBJ1-1,-,TGTGCCACCAGACAGACCCCTAACACTGAAGCTTTCTTT,CATRQTPNTEAFF
many,TRBV5-5,TRBJ2-1,TRBD2,TGTGCCAGCAGCTTGGAACTAGCGAGCTCCTACAATGAGCAGTTCTTC,CASSLELASSYNEQFF
many,TRBV6-5,TRBJ1-5,-,TGTGCCAGCGGAGGGGGGCCCCAGCATTTT,CASGGGPQHF
-,TRBV20-1,TRBJ2-3,-,TGCAGTGCTTGGGGTCCGGTAAGAAGGTTAGATACGCAGTATTTT,CSAWGPVRRLDTQYF
many,TRBV27,TRBJ1-5,-,TGTGCCAGCGGGGGCAGGAACCTTTGGCCCCAGCATTTT,CASGGRNLWPQHF
many,TRBV4-2,TRBJ2-1,-,TGTGCCAGCAGCCAAGTTAGCGATGAGCAGTTCTTC,CASSQVSDEQFF
many,TRBV6-5,TRBJ1-6,-,TGTGCCAGCAGTTACTCGGGACTTCAGGGCTATAATTCACCCCTCCACTTT,CASSYSGLQGYNSPLHF
many,TRBV28,TRBJ1-4,-,TGTGCCAGCAGGCCCAACTCAGCAACTAATGAAAAACTGTTTTTT,CASRPNSATNEKLFF
many,TRBV12-3/TRBV12-4,TRBJ2-6,-,TGTGCCAGCAGTTCCTCTGGGGCCAACGTCCTGACTTTC,CASSSSGANVLTF
many,TRBV20-1,TRBJ1-1,TRBD1,TGCAGTGGCCCGACAGGGGGCCTGAACACTGAAGCTTTCTTT,CSGPTGGLNTEAFF
-,TRBV5-6,TRBJ2-5,-,TGTGCCAGCAGCTGGACAGAGGATGAAGATAGTGCGCCCGCCTTTCAAGAGACCCAGTACTTC,CASSWTEDEDSAPAFQETQYF
many,TRBV7-9,TRBJ2-3,TRBD1,TGTGCCAGCAGCTCCGGACAGGGTTATACAGATACGCAGTATTTT,CASSSGQGYTDTQYF
-,TRBV4-1,TRBJ1-5,-,TGCGCCAGCAGCCAAGGTCTGGGGAGGCAGAATCAGCCCCAGAATTTT,CASSQGLGRQNQPQNF
few,TRBV12-3/TRBV12-4,TRBJ2-2,-,TGTGCCAGCAGCTATTGGCGAATAACGAACACCGGGGAGCTGTTTTTT,CASSYWRITNTGELFF
many,TRBV7-2,TRBJ1-4,-,TGTGCCAGCAGCTTAGGGGAAACCGAACTGTTTTTT,CASSLGETELFF
many,TRBV10-3,TRBJ1-5,-,TGTGCCATCAGTGAGTCGGCCGGAGAAATGCCCCAGAATTTT,CAISESAGEMPQNF
few,TRBV6-5,TRBJ2-2,-,TGTGCCAGCAGTTACCTAACAACGCCCGGGGAGCTGTTTTTT,CASSYLTTPGELFF
many,TRBV4-1,TRBJ2-7,TRBD2,TGCGCCAGCAGCCATGTAAGCGGGGTATACGAGCAGTACTTC,CASSHVSGVYEQYF
-,TRBV30,TRBJ1-4,-,TGTGCCTCGGCAGGATTCGGAACTAATGAAAAACTGTTTTTT,CASAGFGTNEKLFF
few,TRBV20-1,TRBJ2-3,TRBD2,TGCAGTGCTACGGTTTTCGGAGCGGGGTTTACAGATACGCAGTATTTT,CSATVFGAGFTDTQYF
-,TRBV6-1,TRBJ2-7,TRBD2,TGTGCCAGCAGCCTAGCGGTCTACGAGCAGTACTTC,CASSLAVYEQYF
many,TRBV10-3,TRBJ1-1,-,TGTGCCATCAGTGACTCCAGGGGAACCACCTTGAACACTGAAGCTTTCTTT,CAISDSRGTTLNTEAFF
many,TRBV29-1,TRBJ2-1,-,TGCAGCGTTGATCGCGAGCAGGAGACTTCCTACAATGAGCAGTTCTTC,CSVDREQETSYNEQFF